This TCR beta chain was obtained from a study of shared clonotypes between healthy human individuals. Looked up from germline, CDR1 is SGHDN and CDR2 is FVKESK. This CDR3 contains 12 residues. The germline V and J ends were trimmed by 4 bases and 5 bases, with 6 bases remaining between them. Terminally differentiated effector memory CD45RA+ cells were excluded by CCR7 positive selection of CD45RO-negative cells. Repertoires were generated with immunoSEQ multiplex PCR, while TCRdb's copy carries only in-frame clones and drops some. The sample holds some 2 million clones; roughly 95% are singletons and the top ten take 0.85% to 1.2%.

J is TRBJ2-1 and V is TRBV14; no reliable D call. Input material: naive CD8+ T cells sorted from blood. This clonotype originated in a man aged 18 to 30 in good health. In DNA form, the CDR3 reads TGTGCCAGCAGCCCTAGGAACAATGAGCAGTTCTTC. Its protein product is CASSPRNNEQFF.